This TCR beta chain was identified during a study of blood T cell repertoires in COVID-19. The wider study: Nucleic acid was either cDNA or gDNA, and it came from T cells, B-cell-depleted T cells, or PBMCs.

Allocation to cohorts depended on clinical history reported by the participants. The assay was immunoSEQ multiplex PCR, and TCRdb's table has in-frame clones only and misses some. The repertoire holds roughly 250,000 clones, with roughly 87% as singletons. This clone has a single count. Germline V gene lookup returns CDR1 MNHEY and CDR2 SVGAGI. The CDR3 runs to 15 residues. V lost 0 bases and J 7 bases, leaving 12 bases between the germline ends. The sample taken for sequencing was PBMCs or T cells enriched from blood (not recorded which). The rearrangement joins TRBV6-5 to TRBJ1-4; D call uncertain. This TCR was recovered from a woman under 40 with acute COVID-19. The CDR3 coding sequence is TGTGCCAGCAGTTACTCGGGTCAGTACAGTGAAAAACTGTTTTTT. It is translated as CASSYSGQYSEKLFF.